The source of this T cell receptor beta chain is a study of blood T cell repertoires in COVID-19 (dated by TCRdb to the early 2020s). For the wider study: The collaborator samples originated in the United States, Italy and Spain and spanned the acute and convalescent phases of COVID-19. The prospective study material was composed of cDNA or gDNA derived from T cells, B-cell-depleted T cells, or PBMCs. Deeply sampled blood TCRbeta repertoires from subjects exposed to, actively infected with, or recovered from COVID-19 were included in the dataset. The repertoires were released in a freely available public database meant as a resource for research on the immune response to SARS-CoV-2. Samples were obtained from the ongoing ImmuneRACE study (first 160 participants) and from over a thousand subjects provided by 6 global collaborators. The sample metadata nearly always contained a de-identified subject ID, COVID-19 status, age in years and sex. Where HLA class I and class II types were available, the types were taken from metadata supplied by the sample provider, not from assay-based typing.

The germline V gene gives CDR1 as MNHEY and CDR2 as SVGAGI. Compared with germline, V lacks 7 bases and J lacks 5 bases; bases without a gene match: 8. Taken from cysteine to phenylalanine, the CDR3 has 14 residues. Of the read, only the CDR3 DNA is kept; its 42 bases are in frame from base 1. What the research found in general, with its limitations: How much clinical and demographic metadata was included differed by source and by participant, and the metadata was provided uncurated.

The collaborating institutions used their own protocols to collect whole blood in K2EDTA tubes. Collaborator samples were shipped for TCRbeta analysis as frozen whole blood, isolated PBMCs, or DNA extracted from either sample type. This clone was observed a single time. It lacks a known antigen. Within one base of it there is no much larger clone, and no base qualities were kept. The same CDR3 arises from other DNA sequences in this sample as well. TCRbeta CDR3 regions were amplified from genomic DNA by means of the immunoSEQ Assay, a bias-controlled multiplex PCR. Per the original workflow: Within the assay, amplification of reference gene primers was used to estimate how many nucleated cells each sample contained. To quantify the absolute abundance of each unique TCRbeta CDR3 rearrangement, sequence reads were collapsed and filtered. For each sample, productive Simpson clonality was calculated by taking the square root of Simpson's diversity index across productive rearrangements. As stored in TCRdb, this immuneACCESS dataset retains in-frame rearrangements with V and J assigned. A fraction of the clones does not appear; measured against another copy, unresolved V genes explain less than half of the discrepancy, and the remainder lacks a known reason. V and J calls and clone size are given by that table; D and trimming were obtained from the DNA. This sample has roughly 50,000 clones in its table, and 80% to 90% of those were observed once. The ten biggest clones cover almost 8% of the sample.

The sequence links TRBV6-5 to TRBJ2-1; 7 nucleotides in the junction match TRBD1. The sequencing sample was made of peripheral blood. The sequence came from a man between 50 and 59 years old with acute or convalescent COVID-19. CDR3 region: CASKRTGGNNEQFF. The nucleotides read TGTGCCAGCAAGCGGACAGGTGGAAACAATGAGCAGTTCTTC.